Included here is one T cell receptor (beta chain) sequence, with context. The ends lost 3 bases at V and 9 bases at J; junction bases unmatched: 4. The CDR3 contains 14 residues. Germline V gives CDR1 MNHEY, CDR2 SMNVEV (reference sequence). The sample belongs to a study of CD8+ T cells in alopecia areata. About the study: Treatment of the treated patients consisted of oral tofacitinib, 5 to 10 mg twice daily.

Following RNA extraction, reverse transcription yielded cDNA that acted as the sequencing template. Some clones are missing from TCRdb's copy, which holds only in-frame ones; the method was immunoSEQ multiplex PCR. The sample contains hundreds of thousands of clones, roughly two thirds of which appear only once. Source: CD4+ T cells sorted from blood, taken at week 0. V and J are TRBV27 and TRBJ1-6; TRBD1 aligns across 8 bases. The TCR sequence derives from a human donor with alopecia areata. This CDR3 reads CASSFRGRFSPLHF. CDR3 nucleotide sequence: TGTGCCAGCAGTTTCAGGGGGCGGTTTTCACCCCTCCACTTT.